This is a list of T cell receptor beta chains from one sample in a study of OX40 agonist ivuxolimab in advanced cancers. Clones were sequenced by immunoSEQ multiplex PCR, and TCRdb holds only the in-frame ones, with some missing. The table has 40,000 to 65,000 clones, around nine tenths seen once; the top ten hold around 1.5%. The starting material was CD4+ or CD8+ T cells sorted from blood, obtained in a trial of the OX40 agonist ivuxolimab. These receptors all come from an adult with an advanced solid tumor such as melanoma, head and neck, liver or kidney cancer. Both conserved end residues are part of each CDR3. The order of the fields is D gene, V gene, clone size, J gene, CDR3 protein, CDR3 DNA. A D gene is named only where the DNA matches it firmly. Not every row has a clone size; where given, it reads once, few, many or a size class.

D: NA; V: TRBV29-1; size: NA; J: TRBJ2-7; CDR3: CSVDGGMYEQYF; DNA: TGCAGCGTTGACGGGGGTATGTACGAGCAGTACTTC
D: TRBD1; V: TRBV2; size: NA; J: TRBJ1-2; CDR3: CASRGDRVYFHF; DNA: TGTGCCAGCAGGGGGGACAGGGTATATTTCCACTTC
D: NA; V: TRBV19; size: once; J: TRBJ1-5; CDR3: CASSETLNQPQHF; DNA: TGTGCCAGTAGCGAAACGTTAAATCAGCCCCAGCATTTT
D: TRBD1; V: TRBV28; size: NA; J: TRBJ1-2; CDR3: CASSTQGGSGTF; DNA: TGTGCCAGCAGTACGCAGGGGGGATCGGGCACCTTC
D: NA; V: TRBV15; size: NA; J: TRBJ2-5; CDR3: CATSRDLHQETQYF; DNA: TGTGCCACCAGCAGAGATCTTCACCAAGAGACCCAGTACTTC
D: TRBD2; V: TRBV5-1; size: NA; J: TRBJ2-5; CDR3: CASSSPGLGETQYF; DNA: TGCGCCAGCAGCTCCCCAGGACTAGGGGAGACCCAGTACTTC
D: NA; V: TRBV12-5; size: NA; J: TRBJ1-6; CDR3: CASADSSYNSPLHF; DNA: TGTGCTAGTGCAGACAGCTCCTATAATTCACCCCTCCACTTT
D: NA; V: TRBV6-5; size: NA; J: TRBJ1-6; CDR3: CASSRHPGDGSPLHF; DNA: TGTGCCAGCAGCCGCCACCCAGGGGATGGTTCACCCCTCCACTTT
D: NA; V: TRBV12-5; size: NA; J: TRBJ2-5; CDR3: CASGTDLGETQYF; DNA: TGTGCTAGTGGTACGGACCTTGGAGAGACCCAGTACTTC
D: NA; V: TRBV4-1; size: NA; J: TRBJ2-5; CDR3: CASSPGRAVQETQYF; DNA: TGCGCCAGCAGTCCCGGGAGAGCGGTCCAAGAGACCCAGTACTTC
D: TRBD1; V: TRBV29-1; size: few; J: TRBJ1-1; CDR3: CSARDRGNTEAFF; DNA: TGCAGCGCCCGGGACAGGGGAAACACTGAAGCTTTCTTT
D: TRBD1; V: TRBV7-3; size: NA; J: TRBJ2-5; CDR3: CASSRGQGAETQYF; DNA: TGTGCCAGCAGCCGTGGACAGGGGGCAGAGACCCAGTACTTC
D: TRBD1; V: TRBV6-5; size: NA; J: TRBJ1-6; CDR3: CASSYSGTANSPLHF; DNA: TGTGCCAGCAGTTACTCCGGGACAGCCAATTCACCCCTCCACTTT
D: TRBD1; V: TRBV5-1; size: NA; J: TRBJ2-5; CDR3: CASSYGQGLETQYF; DNA: TGCGCCAGCAGCTACGGACAGGGTTTGGAGACCCAGTACTTC
D: TRBD2; V: TRBV7-3; size: few; J: TRBJ2-3; CDR3: CASSPGLGADTQYF; DNA: TGTGCCAGCAGCCCGGGACTAGGCGCAGATACGCAGTATTTT
D: TRBD1; V: TRBV4-1; size: NA; J: TRBJ2-7; CDR3: CASSQRNRGLYEQYF; DNA: TGCGCCAGCAGCCAACGGAACAGGGGGCTCTACGAGCAGTACTTC
D: NA; V: TRBV15; size: NA; J: TRBJ2-7; CDR3: CATSRESGYEQYF; DNA: TGTGCCACTAGCAGAGAGTCAGGATACGAGCAGTACTTC
D: TRBD1; V: TRBV5-1; size: NA; J: TRBJ1-2; CDR3: CASSSGFQGGITLLNYGYTF; DNA: TGCGCCAGCAGCTCCGGATTTCAGGGGGGGATCACCCTACTAAACTATGGCTACACCTTC
D: NA; V: TRBV9; size: NA; J: TRBJ1-5; CDR3: CASSRGWGDSNQPQHF; DNA: TGTGCCAGCAGTCGGGGATGGGGGGATAGCAATCAGCCCCAGCATTTT
D: NA; V: TRBV28; size: NA; J: TRBJ2-7; CDR3: CASRPTGSSYEQYF; DNA: TGTGCCAGCAGACCTACAGGGAGCTCCTACGAGCAGTACTTC
D: NA; V: TRBV27; size: NA; J: TRBJ2-5; CDR3: CASKDGGRETQYF; DNA: TGTGCCAGCAAGGATGGCGGAAGGGAGACCCAGTACTTC
D: NA; V: TRBV7-8; size: NA; J: TRBJ1-5; CDR3: CASSLWSIGGNQPQHF; DNA: TGTGCCAGCAGCTTATGGTCGATCGGGGGCAATCAGCCCCAGCATTTT
D: NA; V: TRBV7-6; size: NA; J: TRBJ2-5; CDR3: CASSSQGGTQYF; DNA: TGTGCCAGCAGCTCCCAGGGGGGGACCCAGTACTTC
D: NA; V: TRBV19; size: once; J: TRBJ2-3; CDR3: CASTRGQSSDTQYF; DNA: TGTGCCAGTACCCGGGGGCAGTCCTCAGATACGCAGTATTTT
D: TRBD2; V: TRBV18; size: NA; J: TRBJ2-5; CDR3: CASSRASGGQETQYF; DNA: TGTGCCAGCTCACGGGCTAGCGGGGGCCAAGAGACCCAGTACTTC
D: TRBD1; V: TRBV7-9; size: once; J: TRBJ2-2; CDR3: CASSSPTGLTGELFF; DNA: TGTGCCAGCAGCTCGCCGACAGGGCTCACCGGGGAGCTGTTTTTT
D: TRBD1; V: TRBV2; size: NA; J: TRBJ2-7; CDR3: CASKGQNSYEQYF; DNA: TGTGCCAGCAAGGGACAGAACTCCTACGAGCAGTACTTC
D: NA; V: TRBV5-4; size: once; J: TRBJ2-3; CDR3: CASSLAQGDWNTQYF; DNA: TGTGCCAGCAGCTTGGCTCAGGGAGATTGGAATACGCAGTATTTT
D: NA; V: TRBV5-1; size: NA; J: TRBJ1-1; CDR3: CASKITGTKVGNTEAFF; DNA: TGCGCCAGCAAGATTACCGGGACAAAGGTTGGGAACACTGAAGCTTTCTTT
D: NA; V: TRBV9; size: once; J: TRBJ1-3; CDR3: CASSPAGPVSGNTIYF; DNA: TGTGCCAGCAGCCCAGCAGGGCCCGTCTCTGGAAACACCATATATTTT
D: NA; V: TRBV6-5; size: NA; J: TRBJ1-1; CDR3: CASSPQAGNTEAFF; DNA: TGTGCCAGCAGTCCTCAGGCTGGGAACACTGAAGCTTTCTTT
D: TRBD2; V: TRBV9; size: NA; J: TRBJ2-3; CDR3: CASSQRGDTDTQYF; DNA: TGTGCCAGCAGCCAGCGGGGGGACACAGATACGCAGTATTTT
D: TRBD1; V: TRBV7-3; size: NA; J: TRBJ2-2; CDR3: CASSRQGTNTGELFF; DNA: TGTGCCAGCAGCCGACAGGGGACCAACACCGGGGAGCTGTTTTTT
D: NA; V: TRBV30; size: NA; J: TRBJ2-7; CDR3: CAWSILAREQYF; DNA: TGTGCCTGGAGTATCCTAGCGCGCGAGCAGTACTTC
D: NA; V: TRBV9; size: once; J: TRBJ1-1; CDR3: CASSVDSGSFTEAFF; DNA: TGTGCCAGCAGTGTTGACAGCGGTTCGTTCACTGAAGCTTTCTTT
D: NA; V: TRBV6-1; size: NA; J: TRBJ2-2; CDR3: CASRFGNTGELFF; DNA: TGTGCCAGCCGGTTCGGGAACACCGGGGAGCTGTTTTTT
D: TRBD1; V: TRBV5-1; size: NA; J: TRBJ2-7; CDR3: CASSFSSQRQGFYEQYF; DNA: TGCGCCAGCAGCTTCTCATCTCAGAGACAGGGGTTCTACGAGCAGTACTTC
D: NA; V: TRBV7-9; size: NA; J: TRBJ2-5; CDR3: CASSSGASPGETQYF; DNA: TGTGCCAGCAGCTCTGGTGCCTCTCCTGGGGAGACCCAGTACTTC
D: TRBD2; V: TRBV11-2; size: NA; J: TRBJ2-2; CDR3: CASTQRRGETGELFF; DNA: TGTGCCAGCACCCAGAGGCGGGGGGAAACCGGGGAGCTGTTTTTT
D: NA; V: TRBV7-3; size: NA; J: TRBJ2-7; CDR3: CASSPGGDSTYEQYF; DNA: TGTGCCAGCAGCCCAGGGGGGGACAGTACCTACGAGCAGTACTTC
D: NA; V: TRBV29-1; size: NA; J: TRBJ1-2; CDR3: CSVETGEGYTF; DNA: TGCAGCGTTGAAACGGGGGAAGGCTACACCTTC
D: NA; V: TRBV13; size: NA; J: TRBJ1-1; CDR3: CASSDGINTEAFF; DNA: TGTGCCAGCAGTGATGGGATTAACACTGAAGCTTTCTTT
D: TRBD1; V: TRBV7-8; size: NA; J: TRBJ1-5; CDR3: CASSLGQGRRNQPQHF; DNA: TGTGCCAGCAGTTTGGGACAGGGGCGTAGAAATCAGCCCCAGCATTTT
D: NA; V: TRBV28; size: once; J: TRBJ2-1; CDR3: CASSSDYFSYNEQFF; DNA: TGTGCCAGCAGTTCTGACTACTTCTCCTACAATGAGCAGTTCTTC
D: NA; V: TRBV6-5; size: NA; J: TRBJ1-2; CDR3: CASSYFDSTNYGYTF; DNA: TGTGCCAGCAGTTACTTTGACAGTACTAACTATGGCTACACCTTC
D: NA; V: TRBV4-2; size: NA; J: TRBJ2-1; CDR3: CASSQDTGGGFHNEQFF; DNA: TGTGCCAGCAGCCAGGACACGGGGGGCGGGTTCCACAATGAGCAGTTCTTC
D: NA; V: TRBV29-1; size: NA; J: TRBJ1-1; CDR3: CSPRHETEAFF; DNA: TGCAGCCCTCGACACGAAACTGAAGCTTTCTTT
D: NA; V: TRBV6-1; size: NA; J: TRBJ2-7; CDR3: CASSRTTEVYEQYF; DNA: TGTGCCAGCAGTAGAACGACGGAAGTCTACGAGCAGTACTTC